This TCR beta chain stems from a study of blood T cell repertoires in COVID-19. For the study at large: Both acute and convalescent COVID-19 samples were obtained from the United States, Italy and Spain. PBMCs, B-cell-depleted T cells, or T cells provided the cDNA or gDNA that made up the material.

Original methodology: Scientists estimated how many nucleated cells there were by amplifying reference gene primers. Clones were read by immunoSEQ multiplex PCR, and TCRdb kept only the in-frame ones, dropping some. The D gene and trimming were derived from the DNA, and the V and J assignments and clone size from that table. The sample consists of nearly 200,000 clones, 84% of them appearing once. The clonotype comes from a human donor in a cohort sampled during active COVID-19. The specimen was peripheral blood.

The CDR3 DNA sequence: TGTGCCAGCAACGACAGAACTAACTACGAGCAGTACGTC. Translation: CASNDRTNYEQYV. The chain is built from TRBV5-6 and TRBJ2-7; perhaps TRBD1 as D (5 bases). The germline V gene encodes CDR1 SGHDT and CDR2 YYEEEE. V lost 6 bases and J 3 bases, leaving 13 bases between the germline ends. The CDR3 length is 13 residues.